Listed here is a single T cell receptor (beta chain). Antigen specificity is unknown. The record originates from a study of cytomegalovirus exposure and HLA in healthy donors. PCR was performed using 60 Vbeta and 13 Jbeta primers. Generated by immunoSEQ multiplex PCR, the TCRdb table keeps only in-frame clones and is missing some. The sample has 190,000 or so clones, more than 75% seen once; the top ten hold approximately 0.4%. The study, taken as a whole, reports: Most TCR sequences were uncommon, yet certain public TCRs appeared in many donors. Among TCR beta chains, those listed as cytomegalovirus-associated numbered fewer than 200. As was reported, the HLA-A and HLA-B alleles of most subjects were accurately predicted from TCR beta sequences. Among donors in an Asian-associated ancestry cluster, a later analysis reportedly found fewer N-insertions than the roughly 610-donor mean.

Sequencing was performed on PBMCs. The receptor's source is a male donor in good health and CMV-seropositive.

The CDR3 coding sequence is TGCGCCAGCAGCCAAGACAGGGTTCAGTACTTC. This sequence encodes CASSQDRVQYF. The chain couples TRBV4-3 to TRBJ2-5, with D tentatively TRBD1 (5 bases). V lost 0 bases and J 11 bases, leaving 7 bases between the germline ends. The CDR3 sequence is 11 residues long. Germline CDR1 reads LGHNA; CDR2 reads YSLEER.